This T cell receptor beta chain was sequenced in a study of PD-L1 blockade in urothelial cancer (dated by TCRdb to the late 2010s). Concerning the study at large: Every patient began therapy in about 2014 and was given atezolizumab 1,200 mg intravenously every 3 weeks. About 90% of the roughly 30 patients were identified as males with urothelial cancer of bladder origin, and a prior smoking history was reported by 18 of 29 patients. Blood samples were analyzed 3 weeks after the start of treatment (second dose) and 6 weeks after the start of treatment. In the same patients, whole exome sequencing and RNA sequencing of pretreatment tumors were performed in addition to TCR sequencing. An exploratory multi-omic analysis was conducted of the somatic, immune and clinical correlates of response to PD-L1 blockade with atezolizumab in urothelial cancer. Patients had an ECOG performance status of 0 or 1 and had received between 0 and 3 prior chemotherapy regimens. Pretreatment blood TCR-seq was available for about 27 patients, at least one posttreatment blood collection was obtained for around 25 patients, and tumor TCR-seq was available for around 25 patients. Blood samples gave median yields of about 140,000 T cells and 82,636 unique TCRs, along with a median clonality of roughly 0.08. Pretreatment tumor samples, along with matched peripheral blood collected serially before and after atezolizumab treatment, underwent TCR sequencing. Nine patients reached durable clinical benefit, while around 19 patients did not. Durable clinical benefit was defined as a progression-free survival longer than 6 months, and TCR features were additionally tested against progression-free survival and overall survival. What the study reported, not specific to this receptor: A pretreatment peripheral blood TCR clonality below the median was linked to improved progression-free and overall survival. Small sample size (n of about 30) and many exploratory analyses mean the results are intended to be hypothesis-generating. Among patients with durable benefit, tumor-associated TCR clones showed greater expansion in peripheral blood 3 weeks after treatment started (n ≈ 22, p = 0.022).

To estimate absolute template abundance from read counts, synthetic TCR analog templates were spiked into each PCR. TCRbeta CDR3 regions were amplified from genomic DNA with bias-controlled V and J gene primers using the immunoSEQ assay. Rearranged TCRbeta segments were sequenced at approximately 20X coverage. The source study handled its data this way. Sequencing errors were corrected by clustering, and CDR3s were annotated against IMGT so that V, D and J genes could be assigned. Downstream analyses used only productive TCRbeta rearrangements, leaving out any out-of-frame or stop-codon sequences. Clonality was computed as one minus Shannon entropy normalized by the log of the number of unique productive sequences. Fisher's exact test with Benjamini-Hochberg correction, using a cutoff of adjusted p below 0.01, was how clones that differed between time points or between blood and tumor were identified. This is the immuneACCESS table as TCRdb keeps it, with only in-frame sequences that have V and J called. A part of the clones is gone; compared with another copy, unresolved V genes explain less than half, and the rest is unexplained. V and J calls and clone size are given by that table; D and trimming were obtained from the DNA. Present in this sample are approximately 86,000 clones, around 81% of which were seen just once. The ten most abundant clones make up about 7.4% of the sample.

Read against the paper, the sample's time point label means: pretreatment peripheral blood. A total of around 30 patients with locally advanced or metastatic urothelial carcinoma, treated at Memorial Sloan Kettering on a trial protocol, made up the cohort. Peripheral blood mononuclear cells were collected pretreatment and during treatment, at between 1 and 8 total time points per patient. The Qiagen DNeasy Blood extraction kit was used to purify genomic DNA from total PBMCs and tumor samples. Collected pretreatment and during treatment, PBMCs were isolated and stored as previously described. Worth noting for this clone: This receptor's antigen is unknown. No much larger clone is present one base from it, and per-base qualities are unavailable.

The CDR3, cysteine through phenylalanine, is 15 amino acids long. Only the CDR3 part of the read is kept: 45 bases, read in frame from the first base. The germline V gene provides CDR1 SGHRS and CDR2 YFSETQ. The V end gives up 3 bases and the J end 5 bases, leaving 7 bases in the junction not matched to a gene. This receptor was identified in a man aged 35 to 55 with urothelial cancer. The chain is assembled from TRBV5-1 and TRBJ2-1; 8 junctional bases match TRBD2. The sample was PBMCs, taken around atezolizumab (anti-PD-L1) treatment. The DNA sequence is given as TGCGCCAGCAGCTGGGGGTCGGGAGGGAACAATGAGCAGTTCTTC. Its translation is CASSWGSGGNNEQFF.